Below are 13 T cell receptor beta chains sequenced from a single sample in a study of shared clonotypes between healthy human individuals. TCRdb keeps only in-frame clones here, not all; method: immunoSEQ multiplex PCR. The table shows some 1,600,000 clones, with roughly 98% occurring only once. The sequenced material came from naive CD4+ T cells sorted from blood. Sample subset: CD45RA+ positively selected. The receptors were sampled from a man aged 30 to 39 in good health.

The chain carries TRBV6-1 and TRBJ2-1; 12 bases agree with TRBD2. Unmatched junction bases numbered 4, after V lost 4 bases and J lost 6 bases. CDR3 length equals 15 residues. CDR1 MNHNS and CDR2 SASEGT come from the germline V gene. The CDR3: CASSALAGGPNEQFF. The CDR3 region has the DNA TGTGCCAGCAGTGCACTAGCGGGAGGTCCCAATGAGCAGTTCTTC.

This clone was observed once. Other DNA sequences in this specimen translate into the identical CDR3. V is TRBV18 and J is TRBJ1-4; no reliable D call. The V and J ends lost 3 bases and 0 bases respectively, with 8 bases between them. The CDR3 loop spans 15 amino acids. CDR1 and CDR2 from the germline V gene are KGHSH and LQKENI. CDR3 nucleotides: TGTGCCAGCTCACCCCCCAGAGCAACTAATGAAAAACTGTTTTTT. This codes for CASSPPRATNEKLFF.

A remark on this clone: Different DNA sequences within this sample yield the same CDR3. This chain uses TRBV10-3 with TRBJ2-1, with D perhaps matching TRBD2 (5 bases). CDR3 length: 11 residues. Germline lookup yields CDR1 ENHRY and CDR2 SYGVKD. V was trimmed by 3 bases and J by 9 bases, leaving 6 bases between them. Here the CDR3 DNA reads TGTGCCATCAGTGAACTAGGTGAGCAGTTCTTC. Protein sequence: CAISELGEQFF.

The chain has TRBV30 and TRBJ1-2; 7 bases are a match to TRBD1. The CDR3 covers 12 residues. Germline-derived CDR1 and CDR2 are GTSNPN and SVGIG (reference sequence). Unmatched junction bases numbered 4, after V lost 5 bases and J lost 4 bases. CDR3 in amino acids: CAWGRGIYGYTF. The CDR3 nucleotides are TGTGCCTGGGGCAGGGGGATCTATGGCTACACCTTC.

The V gene is TRBV5-4, the J gene TRBJ2-7; 7 bases agree with TRBD1. Looked up from germline, CDR1 is SGHNT and CDR2 is YYREEE (reference sequence). J gave up 13 bases and V 3 bases, and 22 bases lay outside the gene matches. CDR3 length equals 16 residues. In DNA, the CDR3 is TGTGCCAGCAGCTCAGCCTTCCGACAGGGAACCGCCGAAGTTTACTTC. Protein: CASSSAFRQGTAEVYF.

In its sample, this clone was seen once. The J gene is TRBJ2-7, the V gene TRBV10-3, with D perhaps matching TRBD2 (6 bases). This CDR3 is built from 13 residues. V was clipped by 10 bases and J by 4 bases, with 17 bases between them. Germline values: CDR1 ENHRY, CDR2 SYGVKD. In nucleotides, the CDR3 is TGTGCCAACGGGGCGGGGCAGGAGTACGAGCAGTACTTC. It translates to CANGAGQEYEQYF.

The rearrangement uses TRBV13 and TRBJ2-7; D is possibly TRBD1 (5 bases). The ends were cut back, 6 bases at V and 3 bases at J, with 12 bases in the middle. The CDR3 is 13 residues long. Germline lookup yields CDR1 PRHDT and CDR2 FYEKMQ (reference sequence). The CDR3 coding sequence is TGTGCCAGCAGGGGCAGGCAGGGCTACGAGCAGTACTTC. Its protein product is CASRGRQGYEQYF.

As to this clone: Additional DNA sequences in this sample encode the identical CDR3. The rearrangement joins TRBV7-9 to TRBJ2-3, with D unresolved. Germline CDR1 and CDR2: SEHNR and FQNEAQ (reference sequence). This CDR3 is built from 11 residues. Trimming left V 2 bases short and J 6 bases short, with 3 bases between. The CDR3 protein is CASSLSDTQYF. As DNA, the CDR3 is TGTGCCAGCAGCTTATCTGATACGCAGTATTTT.

CDR3 coding DNA: TGCGCCAGCAGCCCGGGTGGGACAGGGATCTACGAGCAGTACTTC. Its translation: CASSPGGTGIYEQYF. The genes are TRBV5-1 and TRBJ2-7; 9 bases line up with TRBD1. V lost 4 bases, J lost 3 bases, and 8 bases stayed unmatched. The CDR3 runs 15 residues. The germline gives CDR1 SGHRS, CDR2 YFSETQ.

V gene TRBV10-2 combines with J gene TRBJ2-5; 8 bases align to TRBD1. The CDR3 is made up of 16 amino acids. CDR1 and CDR2 (germline): WSHSY, SAAADI. Trimming removed 1 base from V and 5 bases from J; junction bases left unmatched: 9. The CDR3 protein is CASSEFEAGGWETQYF. CDR3 nucleotides: TGCGCCAGCAGTGAGTTTGAGGCAGGGGGCTGGGAGACCCAGTACTTC.

This clone came up once. This chain connects TRBV5-5 to TRBJ2-7, with TRBD2 as a possible D gene (6 bases). Looked up from germline, CDR1 is SGHKS and CDR2 is YYEKEE (reference sequence). This CDR3 contains 14 residues. The V gene lost 2 bases and the J gene lost 2 bases, with 11 bases spanning the gap. The CDR3 region is CASSLRRETYEQYF. In DNA, the CDR3 is TGTGCCAGCAGCTTACGTCGGGAGACCTACGAGCAGTACTTC.

The chain is built from TRBV18 and TRBJ2-7, with D hard to call. Germline loops: CDR1 KGHSH, CDR2 LQKENI. This CDR3 has 16 residues. The V end lost 0 bases, the J end lost 3 bases, and 15 bases lay between the germline ends. CDR3 bases: TGTGCCAGCTCACCACCAAAAAGGCCAAACAGCTACGAGCAGTACTTC. Amino acids: CASSPPKRPNSYEQYF.

The V call is TRBV7-9, the J call TRBJ2-2; TRBD2 might be the D (6 bases). The CDR3 length is 13 residues. Germline CDR1 reads SEHNR; CDR2 reads FQNEAQ (reference sequence). The V end was cut by 4 bases, the J end by 6 bases, with 9 bases between. CDR3 bases: TGTGCCAGCAGCTCTCGGGGGTCCGGGGAGCTGTTTTTT. Its translation: CASSSRGSGELFF.